The 8 T cell receptor beta chains below all came from one sample that was sequenced in a study of T cell clonality in common variable immunodeficiency. Clones were sequenced by immunoSEQ multiplex PCR, and TCRdb holds only the in-frame ones, with some missing. The sample yields tens of thousands of clones, without any singletons. These receptors' antigens are unknown. Whole-study results and caveats: In common variable immunodeficiency, TCR beta chains reportedly carried fewer deletions and N-nucleotide insertions.

The material sequenced was peripheral blood mononuclear cells. All receptors derive from a human donor with common variable immunodeficiency.

In this sample, this clone turned up many times. Read data end 3 residues before the CDR3 end; the end is taken from the germline J gene. The chain uses TRBV7-3 and TRBJ1-1; 7 bases match TRBD1. Germline V gene lookup returns CDR1 SGHTA and CDR2 FQGTGA. V was pared by 4 bases and J by 4 bases, with 6 bases of the junction left unmatched. This CDR3 is 14 amino acids long. The CDR3 here is CASSSRQGSTEAFF. CDR3 bases read: TGTGCCAGCAGCTCCCGACAGGGAAGCACTGAA.

A few counts support this clone. The read gets to within 3 residues of the CDR3 end, and the germline J gene fills in the rest. The V call is TRBV6-1, the J call TRBJ1-2; D remains unclear. From germline, CDR1 is MNHNS and CDR2 SASEGT. Trimming left V 0 bases short and J 4 bases short, with 9 bases between. This CDR3 comprises 14 residues. The sequenced CDR3 bases are TGTGCCAGCAGTGAAGCTCAACAGTTCTATGGC. Protein product: CASSEAQQFYG. The whole CDR3 sequence is CASSEAQQFYGYTF.

In its sample, this clone was seen many times. The read comes to an end 3 residues before the CDR3 does, leaving the germline J gene to fill in the end. This chain joins TRBV29-1 and TRBJ2-5; D is unclear. The V gene lost 4 bases and the J gene lost 2 bases, with 5 bases spanning the gap. Germline lookup yields CDR1 SQVTM and CDR2 ANQGSEA. The CDR3 sequence is 11 residues long. CDR3 in amino acids: CSVVPQETQYF. The sequenced part of the CDR3 DNA is TGCAGCGTTGTCCCTCAAGAGACC.

The sample holds many counts of this clone. The sequence runs out 3 residues before the end of the CDR3; the remainder is reconstructed from the germline J gene. This chain links TRBV20-1 with TRBJ2-6; TRBD2 is a possible D gene (7 bases). V dropped 0 bases and J dropped 2 bases, with 8 bases sitting between them. CDR1 and CDR2 (germline): DFQATT, SNEGSKA (reference sequence). CDR3 length: 15 amino acids. CDR3: CSAREGGPGANVLTF. The CDR3 DNA, read in part, is TGCAGTGCTAGAGAGGGGGGGCCTGGGGCCAACGTC.

This clone was seen at least ten times. The CDR3 is cut off 3 residues early in the read; its end comes from the germline J gene. This rearrangement joins TRBV6-1 to TRBJ2-1; D call uncertain. Between the trimmed V and J ends, which lost 4 bases and 3 bases, there was a span of 16 bases. The CDR3 length is 16 residues. Looked up from germline, CDR1 is MNHNS and CDR2 is SASEGT. The DNA read from the CDR3 is TGTGCCAGCAGTGGACTGCTCCAAGTGCACTACAATGAG. It is translated as CASSGLLQVHYNE. The CDR3 as a whole reads CASSGLLQVHYNEQFF.

This clone was picked up a small number of times. Incomplete CDR3 DNA: TGTGCCAGTAGCAACCAGGGACTAGCGGGGGTGGGAGATACG. It yields the protein CASSNQGLAGVGDT. The complete CDR3 sequence is CASSNQGLAGVGDTQYF. This sequence joins TRBV19 and TRBJ2-3; the match to TRBD2 covers 14 bases. The CDR3 is cut off 3 residues early in the read; its end comes from the germline J gene. This CDR3 contains 17 residues. The junction had 10 bases not matched to a gene; V was cut back by 6 bases and J by 5 bases. In germline, CDR1 is LNHDA, CDR2 SQIVND (reference sequence).

Partial CDR3 DNA: TGTGCCTGGAGTGGATTGGTTCCGACAGGGTTAGGCACTGAA. It is translated as CAWSGLVPTGLGTE. The entire CDR3 protein reads CAWSGLVPTGLGTEAFF. The chain is built from TRBV30 and TRBJ1-1; 7 bases match TRBD1. The observed sequence ends 3 residues before the CDR3 terminus, with the missing tail filled in from the germline J gene. Trimming removed 1 base from V and 4 bases from J; junction bases left unmatched: 15. CDR1 GTSNPN and CDR2 SVGIG come from the germline V gene (reference sequence). The CDR3 sequence is 17 residues long. The full variable domain, with the rest looked up from reference TRBV30 and TRBJ1-1, is SQTIHQWPATLVQPVGSPLSLECTVEGTSNPNLYWYRQAAGRGLQLLFYSVGIGQISSEVPQNLSASRPQDRQFILSSKKLLLSDSGFYLCAWSGLVPTGLGTEAFFGQGTRLTVV.

This clone came up a few times. The read terminates 3 residues ahead of where the CDR3 ends, so the germline J gene completes it. This chain links TRBV2 with TRBJ1-4, with 7 bases that match TRBD1. CDR1 is SNHLY and CDR2 is FYNNEI in the germline V gene. After removal of 5 bases from V and 8 bases from J, the junction contained 11 bases not matched to a gene. The CDR3 is made up of 15 amino acids. The sequenced CDR3 bases are TGTGCCAGCAGTAGGGACAGAGGTATTGACGAAAAA. It specifies CASSRDRGIDEK. Given in full, the CDR3 is CASSRDRGIDEKLFF. Supplemented by reference TRBV2 and TRBJ1-4, the full variable domain reads EPEVTQTPSHQVTQMGQEVILRCVPISNHLYFYWYRQILGQKVEFLVSFYNNEISEKSEIFDDQFSVERPDGSNFTLKIRSTKLEDSAMYFCASSRDRGIDEKLFFGSGTQLSVL.